This TCR beta chain was captured in a study of blood T cell repertoires in COVID-19. Overall study: PBMCs, B-cell-depleted T cells, or T cells provided the cDNA or gDNA that made up the material.

Seattle's cohort entered during active infection and was followed longitudinally. The germline V gene has CDR1 SEHNR and CDR2 FQNEAQ (reference sequence). The ends lost 5 bases at V and 10 bases at J; junction bases unmatched: 9. The CDR3 extends over 16 amino acids. In the study's own analysis: Counts of nucleated cells, estimated from reference gene primer amplification, were obtained. This table comes from immunoSEQ multiplex PCR, and its TCRdb copy is limited to in-frame clones, with some not included. Clone size and V and J calls were adopted from that table, with D and trimming inferred from the DNA. Of approximately 70,000 clones in the sample, nearly 90% were seen once.

The TCR sequence derives from a woman in her fifties or sixties with COVID-19, enrolled during active disease. Sequences were obtained from peripheral blood. This chain links TRBV7-9 with TRBJ1-6, with TRBD1 identical over 12 bases. The CDR3 spells CASSRTGQGARSPLHF. The CDR3 DNA reads as TGTGCCAGCAGCCGAACGGGACAGGGGGCGCGATCACCCCTCCACTTT.